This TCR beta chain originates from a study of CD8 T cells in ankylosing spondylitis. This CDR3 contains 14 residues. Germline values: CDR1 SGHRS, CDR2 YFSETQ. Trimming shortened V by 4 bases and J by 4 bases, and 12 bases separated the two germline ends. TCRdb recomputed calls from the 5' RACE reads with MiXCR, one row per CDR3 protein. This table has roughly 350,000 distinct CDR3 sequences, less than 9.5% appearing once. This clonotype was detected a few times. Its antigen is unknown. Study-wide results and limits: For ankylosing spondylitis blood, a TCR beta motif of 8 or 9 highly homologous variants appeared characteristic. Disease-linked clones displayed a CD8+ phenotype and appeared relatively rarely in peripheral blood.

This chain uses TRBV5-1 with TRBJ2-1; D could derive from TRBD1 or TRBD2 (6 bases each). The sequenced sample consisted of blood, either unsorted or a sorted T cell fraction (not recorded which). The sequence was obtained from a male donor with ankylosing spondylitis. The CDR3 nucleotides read TGCGCCAGCAGCCCGGGGGCGCTATACAATGAGCAGTTCTTC. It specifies CASSPGALYNEQFF.